This T cell receptor (beta chain) was documented in a study of beta chain features in type 1 diabetes. Study conclusions and caveats: Because the template was cDNA, high-expressing cells might be over-represented. The naive, central memory and Treg TCRB repertoires of patients appeared to be more similar to one another than those of healthy donors. Shortening that was moderate but significant affected the TCRB CDR3s of Type 1 diabetes patients in all four CD4+ subsets.

A word on this clone: Its antigen is currently unknown.

Per the germline V gene, CDR1 is LGHNA and CDR2 is YNFKEQ. This CDR3 has 16 amino acids. V lost 0 bases, J lost 3 bases, and 7 bases stayed unmatched. Isolated RNA was reverse transcribed in full, so expressed TCRB transcripts were sequenced. Produced via immunoSEQ multiplex PCR; TCRdb's table is partial and in-frame only. This sample carries about half a million clones, over 25% of them seen once, and the ten largest clones take about 0.065%. The chain links TRBV4-2 to TRBJ2-7, with 8 bases aligning to TRBD2. Sequenced sample: naive CD4+ T cells from blood. This clonotype was obtained from a man aged 18 to 30 in good health. The CDR3 spells CASSQEPAGVGYEQYF. CDR3 DNA sequence: TGTGCCAGCAGCCAAGAACCAGCGGGAGTGGGCTACGAGCAGTACTTC.